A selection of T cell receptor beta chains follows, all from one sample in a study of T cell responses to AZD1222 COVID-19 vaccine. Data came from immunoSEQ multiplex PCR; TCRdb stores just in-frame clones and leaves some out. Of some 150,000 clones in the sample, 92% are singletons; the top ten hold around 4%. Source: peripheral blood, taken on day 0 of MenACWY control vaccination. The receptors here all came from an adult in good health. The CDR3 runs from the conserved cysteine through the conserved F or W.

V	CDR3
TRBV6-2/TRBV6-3	CASSIQSSYNEQFF
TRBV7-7	CASSRDSGANVLTF
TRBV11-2	CASSLDGGTPYNEQFF
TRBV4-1	CASSHGQGGVYEQYF
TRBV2	CASSGAWRVDTEAFF
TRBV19	CASSYGRRTEAFF
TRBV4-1	CASSPGIGGPREKLFF
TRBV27	CASSVEGSLNTMMQFF
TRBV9	CASSLGGRLYGYTF
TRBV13	CASSLGRLEETQYF
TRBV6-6	CASSYGGRLGQETQYF
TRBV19	CASRELAGASYNEQFF
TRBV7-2	CASSPRGTSSYNEQFF
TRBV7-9	CASSSQGRMNTEAFF
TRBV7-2	CASSLEGTSGRAEQFF
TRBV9	CASSADLLAPLAGEQFF
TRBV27	CASSPLGGGGELFF
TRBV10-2	CASRLALNEQFF
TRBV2	CASSESSRELFF
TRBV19	CASSIYGRSYEQYF
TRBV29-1	CSATSGTPSGEQYF
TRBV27	CASTLTGTGGGEQFF
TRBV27	CASSPTGLKAFF
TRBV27	CASSFRGQGANNSPLHF
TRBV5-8	CASSPTSVWGDTQYF
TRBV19	CASSMEGWAFF
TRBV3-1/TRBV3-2	CASSPRRLGATNQPQHF
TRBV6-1	CASTFQKGNTEAFF
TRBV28	CASESPGLHNEQFF
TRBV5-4	CASSQPGQGQETQYF
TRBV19	CASSIGAGLSTDTQYF
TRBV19	CASRTGQGGTEAFF
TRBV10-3	CAISGRLGIQSRGTEAFF
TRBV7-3	CASSTRDLRYTEAFF
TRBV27	CANHPGELFF
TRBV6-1	CASSETRGVYGYTF
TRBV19	CASRPVMGNQPQHF
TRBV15	CATSRVGPSGYNEQFF
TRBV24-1	CATSGSGSTNEKLFF
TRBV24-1	CATSGSDSNQPQHF
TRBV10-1	CASSGGGYTEAFF
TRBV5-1	CASSSLRGGDTEAFF
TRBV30	CAWNREGNSYEQYF
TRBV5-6	CASNGQGRNNEQFF
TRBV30	CALAPGQGFHEQYF
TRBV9	CASSEYGIGGYTF
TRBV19	CASSVFRDRAFF
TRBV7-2	CASSLDLRGGQPQHF
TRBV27	CASSPNHFADRQNEKLFF
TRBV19	CASTPRGRRAEAFF
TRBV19	CASSIDRGEKLFF
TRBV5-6	CASSRARAYGDEKLFF
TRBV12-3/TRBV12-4	CASKREAPEQYF
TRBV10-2	CASTIQREVTQYF